This TCR beta chain was recovered during a study of cytomegalovirus exposure and HLA in healthy donors. Overall study results and limits: In vitro data verified a few CMV-associated chains as specific for CMV antigens.

The CDR3 length is 15 residues. CDR1 MDHEN and CDR2 SYDVKM come from the germline V gene. Between the trimmed V and J ends, which lost 6 bases and 1 base, there was a span of 13 bases. The PCR used 60 Vbeta and 13 Jbeta primers. The assay was immunoSEQ multiplex PCR, and TCRdb's table has in-frame clones only and misses some. The sample has roughly 190,000 clones, about 80% seen once; the top ten hold under 3%. Notes on this clone: The target antigen is unknown.

The clonotype was recovered from a woman in her fifties or sixties in good health and CMV-seronegative. Sequenced sample: PBMCs. J is TRBJ1-5 and V is TRBV28; possible D gene TRBD1, 6 bases. CDR3: CASSFGQNSNQPQHF. CDR3 sequence (DNA): TGTGCCAGCAGCTTCGGACAGAACAGCAATCAGCCCCAGCATTTT.